This T cell receptor (beta chain) was obtained from a study of Tregs in tolerant kidney transplant recipients. Of note for this clone: The read terminates 3 residues ahead of where the CDR3 ends, so the germline J gene completes it.

Repertoires were generated with immunoSEQ multiplex PCR, while TCRdb's copy carries only in-frame clones and drops some. This sample's table has about 33,000 clones. V was cut by 7 bases and J by 3 bases, with 14 bases left in between. The CDR3 totals 14 residues. Germline CDR1 is SGHRS and CDR2 is YFSETQ. The source material was CD8+ T cells from blood, sampled before the transplant. This TCR came from a human donor who received a combined kidney and bone marrow transplant. The chain is built from TRBV5-1 and TRBJ2-1, with D perhaps matching TRBD1 (6 bases). The CDR3 protein is CASRGPGDYNEQFF. The covered CDR3 bases are TGCGCCAGCCGGGGTCCAGGGGACTACAATGAG.